This T cell receptor (beta chain) was retrieved from a study of blood T cell repertoires in COVID-19. Turning to the study itself: T cells, B-cell-depleted T cells, or PBMCs provided the cDNA or gDNA that served as material.

With 1 base clipped from V and 6 bases from J, the junction kept 11 bases outside the gene matches. The V gene's germline CDR1 is SGHTA and CDR2 FQGNSA. The CDR3 runs 18 residues. Original methodology: Estimation of nucleated cell counts was performed using reference gene primer amplification. The data were produced by immunoSEQ multiplex PCR, yet TCRdb's version contains in-frame clones alone and is incomplete. The V and J calls and the clone size are those of that table, but D and trimming were determined from the DNA. Here the sample spans roughly 240,000 clones, roughly 82% being singletons. This clonotype originated in a woman in her 70s with acute or convalescent COVID-19. V gene TRBV7-2 combines with J gene TRBJ2-1; 11 bases align to TRBD1. The sample taken for sequencing was peripheral blood. CDR3 DNA sequence: TGTGCCAGCAGCTTAGGGACAGGGGGCAATTTTAAGGTCAATGAGCAGTTCTTC. Its protein is CASSLGTGGNFKVNEQFF.